The subject of this entry is one T cell receptor beta chain. This clone has just a few counts. Its antigen is currently not known. No quality values exist for individual bases; no much larger clone is one base distant. Participants in the prospective study were enrolled through a virtual design, were aged about 18 to 100 years, and lived in roughly 25 United States geographic areas. In the prospective study, cohorts were assigned on the basis of participant-reported clinical history obtained from a screening survey and a study questionnaire. ImmuneRACE Cohort 3 recovered participants were defined by two consecutive negative NP/OP PCR tests, healthcare professional clearance, or symptom resolution. Mobile phlebotomists in the prospective study collected whole blood, serum and a nasopharyngeal or oropharyngeal swab from every participant. Prospective study participants could optionally give additional blood draws and questionnaires over an approximately two-month period. Before DNA extraction, blood samples from the prospective study were shipped at room temperature or frozen.

The data were taken from a study of blood T cell repertoires in COVID-19 (dated by TCRdb to 2019 to 2021). A note on the overall study: Samples covering the acute and convalescent phases of COVID-19 were provided by collaborators in the United States, Italy and Spain. The prospective study material was composed of cDNA or gDNA derived from T cells, B-cell-depleted T cells, or PBMCs. Subjects who had been exposed to COVID-19, were actively infected with it, or had recovered from it provided the deeply sampled blood TCRbeta repertoires that made up the dataset. The repertoires were made available in a free public database intended to serve as a resource for research on the immune response to SARS-CoV-2. The samples were drawn from the first 160 participants of the ongoing ImmuneRACE study and from more than 1,000 subjects provided by 6 global collaborators. Sample metadata almost always included a de-identified subject ID, COVID-19 status, age in years and sex. Where HLA class I and class II types were available, the types were taken from metadata supplied by the sample provider, not from assay-based typing. The full study reports these points: The quantity of clinical and demographic metadata differed by source and by participant and was supplied without curation.

TCRbeta CDR3 regions were amplified from genomic DNA by means of the immunoSEQ Assay, a bias-controlled multiplex PCR. The authors' analysis ran thus. Within the assay, amplification of reference gene primers was used to estimate how many nucleated cells each sample contained. To quantify the absolute abundance of each unique TCRbeta CDR3 rearrangement, sequence reads were collapsed and filtered. Productive Simpson clonality was computed per sample as the square root of Simpson's diversity index over productive rearrangements. The immuneACCESS repertoire file appears here via TCRdb, limited to in-frame rearrangements. These files lack a portion of the clones; in checked studies, under half of the deficit traces to unresolved V genes, and the cause of the others is not known. V and J calls and clone size are copied from that table; D and trimming were computed from the DNA. This sample is represented by 150,000 to 200,000 clones; 89% of them were singletons. The top ten constitute approximately 8.2% of the sample.

Specimen: PBMCs or T cells enriched from blood (not recorded which). This sequence was found in a woman under 30 who had recovered from COVID-19.

The DNA sequence is TGTGCCAGCATTCCATTAGACAGGGTCACGGGCTACACCTTC. Translation gives CASIPLDRVTGYTF. The chain is assembled from TRBV28 and TRBJ1-2, and TRBD1 matches 7 of the central bases. Reading the germline V gene gives CDR1 MDHEN and CDR2 SYDVKM. After removal of 7 bases from V and 8 bases from J, the junction retains 13 bases not matched to a gene. The CDR3, from cysteine to phenylalanine, totals 14 residues. The retained sequence is limited to the CDR3, 42 bases, with the frame set at the first base.